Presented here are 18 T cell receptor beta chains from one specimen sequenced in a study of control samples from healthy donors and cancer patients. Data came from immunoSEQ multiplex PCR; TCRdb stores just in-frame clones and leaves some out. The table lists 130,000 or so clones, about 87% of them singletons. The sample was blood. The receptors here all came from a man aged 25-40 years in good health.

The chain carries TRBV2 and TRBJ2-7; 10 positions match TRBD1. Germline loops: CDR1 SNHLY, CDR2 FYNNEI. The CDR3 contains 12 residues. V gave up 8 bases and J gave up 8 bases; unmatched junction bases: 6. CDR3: CASSMGQGQQYV. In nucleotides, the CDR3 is TGTGCCAGCTCGATGGGACAGGGGCAGCAGTACGTC.

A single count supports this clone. This CDR3 reads CASSLGIEQYF. CDR3 nucleotides: TGCGCCAGCAGCCTAGGGATCGAGCAGTACTTC. The chain links TRBV5-1 to TRBJ2-7; D gene ambiguous. V was pared by 4 bases and J by 6 bases, with 8 bases between. The CDR3 consists of 11 residues. Germline CDR1 reads SGHRS; CDR2 reads YFSETQ.

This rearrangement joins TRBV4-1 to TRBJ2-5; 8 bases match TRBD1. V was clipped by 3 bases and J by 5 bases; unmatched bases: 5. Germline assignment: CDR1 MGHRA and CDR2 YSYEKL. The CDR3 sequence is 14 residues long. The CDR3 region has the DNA TGCGCCAGCAGCCAGTACGGACAGGGCGAGACCCAGTACTTC. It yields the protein CASSQYGQGETQYF.

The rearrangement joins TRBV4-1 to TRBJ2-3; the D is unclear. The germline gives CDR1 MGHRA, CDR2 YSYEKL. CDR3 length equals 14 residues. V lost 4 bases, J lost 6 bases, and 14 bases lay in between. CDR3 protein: CASSPGNAWDTQYF. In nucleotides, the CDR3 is TGCGCCAGCAGCCCCGGAAACGCTTGGGATACGCAGTATTTT.

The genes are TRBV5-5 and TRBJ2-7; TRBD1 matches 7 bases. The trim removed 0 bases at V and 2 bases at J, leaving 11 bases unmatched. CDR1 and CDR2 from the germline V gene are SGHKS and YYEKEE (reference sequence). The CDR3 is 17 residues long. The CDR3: CASSLVRGQDSPYEQYF. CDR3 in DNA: TGTGCCAGCAGCTTGGTTAGAGGACAGGACTCACCCTACGAGCAGTACTTC.

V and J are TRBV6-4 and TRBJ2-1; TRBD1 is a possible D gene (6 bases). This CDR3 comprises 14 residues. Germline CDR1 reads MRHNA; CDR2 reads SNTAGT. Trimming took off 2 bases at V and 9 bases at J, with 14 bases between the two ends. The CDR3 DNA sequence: TGTGCCAGCAGTGACATACTGGGGGCTAGTGAGCAGTTCTTC. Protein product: CASSDILGASEQFF.

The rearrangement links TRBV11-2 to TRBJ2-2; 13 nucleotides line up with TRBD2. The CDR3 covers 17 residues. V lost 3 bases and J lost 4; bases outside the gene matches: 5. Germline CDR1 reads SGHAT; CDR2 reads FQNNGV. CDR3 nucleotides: TGTGCCAGCAGCTTCCTCCGACTAGCGGGGGGCACCGGGGAGCTGTTTTTT. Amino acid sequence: CASSFLRLAGGTGELFF.

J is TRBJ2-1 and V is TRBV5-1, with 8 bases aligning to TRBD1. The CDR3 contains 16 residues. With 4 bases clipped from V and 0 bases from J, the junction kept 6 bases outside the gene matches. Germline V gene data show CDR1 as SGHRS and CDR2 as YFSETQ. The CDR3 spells CASSTGQGSSYNEQFF. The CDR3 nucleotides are TGCGCCAGCAGCACTGGACAGGGAAGCTCCTACAATGAGCAGTTCTTC.

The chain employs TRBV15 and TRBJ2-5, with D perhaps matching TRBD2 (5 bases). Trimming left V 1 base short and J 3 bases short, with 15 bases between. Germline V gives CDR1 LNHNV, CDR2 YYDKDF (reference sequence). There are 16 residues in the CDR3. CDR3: CATSRGTGITKETQYF. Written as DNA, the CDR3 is TGTGCCACCAGCAGAGGGACCGGGATTACAAAAGAGACCCAGTACTTC.

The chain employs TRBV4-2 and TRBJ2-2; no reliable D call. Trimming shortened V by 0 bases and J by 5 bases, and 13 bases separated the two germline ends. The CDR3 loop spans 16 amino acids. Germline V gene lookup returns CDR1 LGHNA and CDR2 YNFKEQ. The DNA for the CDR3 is TGTGCCAGCAGCCAAGATTGGGCTAGTAGGACCGGGGAGCTGTTTTTT. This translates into CASSQDWASRTGELFF.

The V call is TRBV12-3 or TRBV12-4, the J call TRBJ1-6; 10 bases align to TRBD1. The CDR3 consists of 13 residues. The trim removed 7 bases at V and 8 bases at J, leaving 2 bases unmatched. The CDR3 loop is CASTGTGDSPLHF. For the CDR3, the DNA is TGTGCCAGCACCGGGACAGGGGATTCACCCCTCCACTTT.

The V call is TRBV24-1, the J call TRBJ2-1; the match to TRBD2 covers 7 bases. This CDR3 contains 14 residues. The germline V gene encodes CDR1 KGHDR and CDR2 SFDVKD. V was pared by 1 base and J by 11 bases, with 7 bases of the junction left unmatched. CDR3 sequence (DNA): TGTGCCACCAGTGATTTCGTTGGGGAGGGAAAGCAGTTCTTC. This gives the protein CATSDFVGEGKQFF.

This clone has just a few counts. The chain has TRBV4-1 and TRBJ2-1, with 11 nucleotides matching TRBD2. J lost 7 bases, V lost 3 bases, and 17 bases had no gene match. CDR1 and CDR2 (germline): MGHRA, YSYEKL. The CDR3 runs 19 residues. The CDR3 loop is CASSQSGSTRLAGMNEQFF. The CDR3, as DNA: TGCGCCAGCAGCCAGAGTGGAAGTACCCGACTAGCGGGGATGAATGAGCAGTTCTTC.

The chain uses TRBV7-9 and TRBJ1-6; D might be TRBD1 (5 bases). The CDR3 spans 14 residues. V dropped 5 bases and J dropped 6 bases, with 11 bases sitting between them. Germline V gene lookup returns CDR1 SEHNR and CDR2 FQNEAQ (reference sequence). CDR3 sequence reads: CASSLGPSNSPLHF. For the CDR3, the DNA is TGTGCCAGCAGCCTGGGACCTAGTAATTCACCCCTCCACTTT.

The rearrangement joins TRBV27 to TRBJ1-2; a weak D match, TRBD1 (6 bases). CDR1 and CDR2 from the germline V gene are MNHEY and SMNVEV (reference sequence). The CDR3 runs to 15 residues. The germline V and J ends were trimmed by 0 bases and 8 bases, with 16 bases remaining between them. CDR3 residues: CASSLSYRVTGGYTF. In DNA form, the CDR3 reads TGTGCCAGCAGTTTATCCTACAGGGTTACGGGGGGCTACACCTTC.

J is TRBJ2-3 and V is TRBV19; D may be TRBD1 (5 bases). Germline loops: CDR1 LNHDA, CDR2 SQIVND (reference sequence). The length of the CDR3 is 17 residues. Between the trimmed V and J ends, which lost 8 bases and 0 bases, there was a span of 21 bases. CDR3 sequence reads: CASQPEGQGFSTDTQYF. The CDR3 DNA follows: TGTGCCAGTCAACCAGAAGGCCAGGGATTTAGCACAGATACGCAGTATTTT.

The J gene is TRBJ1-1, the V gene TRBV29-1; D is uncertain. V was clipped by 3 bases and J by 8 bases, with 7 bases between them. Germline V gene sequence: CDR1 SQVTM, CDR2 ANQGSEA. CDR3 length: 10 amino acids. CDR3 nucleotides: TGCAGCGTTGATCTAGGGGAAGCTTTCTTT. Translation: CSVDLGEAFF.

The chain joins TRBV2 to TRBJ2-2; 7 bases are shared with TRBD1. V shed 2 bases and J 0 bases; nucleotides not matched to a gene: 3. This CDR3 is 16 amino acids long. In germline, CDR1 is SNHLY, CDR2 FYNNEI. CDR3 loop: CASSERGTANTGELFF. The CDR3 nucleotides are TGTGCCAGCAGTGAAAGGGGGACAGCGAACACCGGGGAGCTGTTTTTT.